The sequence of this T cell receptor beta chain was determined in a study of T cells after yellow fever vaccination. For TCR, cDNA came from 5'RACE template switching, which added a universal primer site and UMIs. TCRdb ran MiXCR on the 5' RACE reads and lists one entry per CDR3 protein. The repertoire holds about 400,000 distinct CDR3 sequences, with roughly 10% as singletons. This clonotype was seen a few times. The CDR3 has 17 amino acids. V was trimmed by 0 bases and J by 2 bases, leaving 14 bases between them. Per the germline V gene, CDR1 is MNHEY and CDR2 is SVGAGI. The TCR was taken from a man between 18 and 35 years old who received the YFV17D yellow fever vaccine. Sequencing used PBMCs, obtained on the day of the first yellow fever vaccination. The chain uses TRBV6-5 and TRBJ1-5, with a tentative D call TRBD1 (6 bases). The CDR3 bases are TGTGCCAGCAGTTACTCGGCCTCAGGGGCAGGCAATCAGCCCCAGCATTTT. This encodes CASSYSASGAGNQPQHF.